This entry lists 21 T cell receptor beta chains sequenced from one sample in a study of ipilimumab plus nivolumab after autologous stem cell transplantation. Measured with immunoSEQ multiplex PCR; TCRdb has only the in-frame clones, and not every one. The data show about 83,000 clones, 83% seen once. The sequencing here drew on PBMCs, taken in a trial of ipilimumab plus nivolumab as post-transplant consolidation. The receptors were gathered from a male donor with diffuse large B-cell lymphoma.

The count of this clone is one. The rearrangement joins TRBV28 to TRBJ1-3; unclear D gene. The ends were cut back, 0 bases at V and 7 bases at J, with 1 base in the middle. CDR3 size: 11 residues. Germline V lookup: CDR1 MDHEN, CDR2 SYDVKM. The CDR3 nucleotides are TGTGCCAGCAGTTTATGGAACACCATATATTTT. This encodes CASSLWNTIYF.

This rearrangement joins TRBV6-5 to TRBJ2-1; D is possibly TRBD2 (5 bases). The germline V gene has CDR1 MNHEY and CDR2 SVGAGI. The CDR3 runs to 13 residues. Trimming stripped 7 bases from V and 3 bases from J, with 10 bases between. CDR3 nucleotides: TGTGCCAGCACCCCGGCGGGCTACAATGAGCAGTTCTTC. Residues: CASTPAGYNEQFF.

The gene calls are TRBV6-1 and TRBJ1-1; maybe TRBD1 (5 bases). Germline CDR1 is MNHNS and CDR2 is SASEGT. Trimming took 5 bases from V and 3 from J, leaving 13 bases between them. The CDR3 covers 14 residues. CDR3 sequence (DNA): TGTGCCAGCAGTACTAATGGGGGGGACACTGAAGCTTTCTTT. Protein sequence: CASSTNGGDTEAFF.

The J gene is TRBJ2-5, the V gene TRBV4-1, with a weak D call TRBD2 (6 bases). The J call is uncertain, as TRBJ2-7 better fits the DNA end. The CDR3 contains 18 residues. CDR1 is MGHRA, CDR2 YSYEKL, per germline. This CDR3 reads CASSHPLGGRGSTYEQYF. The DNA of the CDR3 is TGCGCCAGCAGCCACCCTTTAGGCGGGCGGGGTTCCACCTACGAGCAGTACTTC.

V is TRBV6-1 and J is TRBJ2-1; no clear D. The germline V and J ends were trimmed by 2 bases and 10 bases, with 9 bases remaining between them. CDR1 and CDR2 (germline): MNHNS, SASEGT. The CDR3 is 12 residues long. CDR3 coding DNA: TGTGCCAGCAGTGAAAATAGGGAAGAGCAGTTCTTC. This codes for CASSENREEQFF.

The genes are TRBV15 and TRBJ2-7; 13 nucleotides line up with TRBD2. The CDR3 contains 17 residues. Germline CDR1 is LNHNV and CDR2 is YYDKDF (reference sequence). After removal of 4 bases from V and 7 bases from J, the junction contained 13 bases not matched to a gene. The CDR3 sequence: CATSILRGLAGAEEQYF. The CDR3 nucleotides read TGTGCCACCAGCATATTGAGAGGACTAGCGGGGGCGGAGGAGCAGTACTTC.

V gene TRBV15 combines with J gene TRBJ2-1; D gene unclear. In germline, CDR1 is LNHNV, CDR2 YYDKDF (reference sequence). Trimming cost V 9 bases and J 4 bases, with 16 bases left between them. The CDR3 spans 14 residues. The CDR3 DNA follows: TGTGCCACTAGTTTACCTAGAAGGTACAATGAGCAGTTCTTC. Translation gives CATSLPRRYNEQFF.

The rearrangement links TRBV7-2 to TRBJ1-2; 9 bases map to TRBD1. V shed 0 bases and J 2 bases; nucleotides not matched to a gene: 4. From germline, CDR1 is SGHTA and CDR2 FQGNSA. This CDR3 has 16 residues. This chain's CDR3 is CASSLARGQGNYGYTF. The CDR3 nucleotides read TGTGCCAGCAGCTTAGCGCGGGGACAGGGAAACTATGGCTACACCTTC.

V is TRBV6-1 and J is TRBJ2-1, with TRBD1 identical over 9 bases. V trimming: 2 bases; J trimming: 3 bases; junction bases outside the gene matches: 5. This CDR3 contains 16 residues. Looked up from germline, CDR1 is MNHNS and CDR2 is SASEGT. The chain's CDR3 is CASSELPGQGYNEQFF. The CDR3 nucleotides read TGTGCCAGCAGTGAATTACCGGGACAGGGCTACAATGAGCAGTTCTTC.

The rearrangement links TRBV5-1 to TRBJ1-1, with TRBD1 as a possible D gene (5 bases). Germline CDR1 reads SGHRS; CDR2 reads YFSETQ. V lost 5 bases, J lost 2 bases, and 13 bases lay in between. The CDR3 is made up of 14 amino acids. CDR3 nucleotide sequence: TGCGCCAGCAGTCGGGGCACCCTAAACACTGAAGCTTTCTTT. It is translated as CASSRGTLNTEAFF.

On this clone itself: The junction differs from germline at one of its ends, possibly a read error. This sequence joins TRBV6-6 and TRBJ1-1, with no clear D. Per the germline V gene, CDR1 is MNHNY and CDR2 is SVGAGI (reference sequence). CDR3 size: 13 residues. CDR3 bases: TGTGCCAGCAGTGTCCTCATGAACACTGGAGCTTTCTTT. Encoded protein: CASSVLMNTGAFF.

The chain is built from TRBV10-2 and TRBJ1-5; possibly TRBD1 for D (5 bases). Germline V gene data show CDR1 as WSHSY and CDR2 as SAAADI. The CDR3 contains 15 residues. The V and J ends lost 4 bases and 7 bases respectively, with 17 bases between them. The chain's CDR3 is CASSVDAGVGQPQHF. The CDR3 DNA follows: TGCGCCAGCAGTGTCGATGCGGGGGTCGGGCAGCCCCAGCATTTT.

The chain is built from TRBV5-6 and TRBJ1-4; unclear D gene. This CDR3 region has 13 residues. CDR1 and CDR2 (germline): SGHDT, YYEEEE. V shed 1 base and J shed 3 bases, with 4 bases lying between them. CDR3: CASSLRANEKLFF. The CDR3 nucleotides are TGTGCCAGCAGCTTGCGGGCTAATGAAAAACTGTTTTTT. Using reference TRBV5-6 and TRBJ1-4 for the parts outside the CDR3, the full variable domain is DAGVTQSPTHLIKTRGQQVTLRCSPKSGHDTVSWYQQALGQGPQFIFQYYEEEERQRGNFPDRFSGHQFPNYSSELNVNALLLGDSALYLCASSLRANEKLFFGSGTQLSVL.

The rearrangement links TRBV2 to TRBJ2-5; D gene unclear. The J call may be incorrect, as the DNA end agrees better with TRBJ2-7. This CDR3 region has 13 residues. In germline, CDR1 is SNHLY, CDR2 FYNNEI. CDR3 protein: CASSLIQAYEQYF. The CDR3 coding sequence is TGTGCCAGCAGCCTGATCCAGGCCTACGAGCAGTACTTC.

The V call is TRBV2, the J call TRBJ2-5; 8 positions match TRBD2. CDR3 length: 16 residues. The germline gives CDR1 SNHLY, CDR2 FYNNEI. The ends lost 2 bases at V and 5 bases at J; junction bases unmatched: 10. CDR3 bases: TGTGCCAGCAGTGAATCGGGACGGGGGGGCCGGGAGACCCAGTACTTC. Protein product: CASSESGRGGRETQYF.

The chain joins TRBV4-3 to TRBJ2-3; 10 bases align to TRBD2. Losses at the gene ends were 8 bases for V and 3 bases for J; bases not matched to a gene: 8. This CDR3 contains 15 residues. The V gene's germline CDR1 is LGHNA and CDR2 YSLEER. In nucleotides, the CDR3 is TGCGCCAGCCGGCAGGGACTAGCGAGTACAGATACGCAGTATTTT. It is translated as CASRQGLASTDTQYF.

In this sample, this clone turned up a few times. The J gene is TRBJ2-5, the V gene TRBV2; the D is unclear. Per the germline V gene, CDR1 is SNHLY and CDR2 is FYNNEI. Trimming shortened V by 4 bases and J by 1 base, and 7 bases separated the two germline ends. The CDR3 contains 13 residues. The DNA for the CDR3 is TGTGCCAGCAGTGTAGATCGCCAAGAGACCCAGTACTTC. Protein product: CASSVDRQETQYF. Full variable domain (rest looked up from reference TRBV2 and TRBJ2-5): EPEVTQTPSHQVTQMGQEVILRCVPISNHLYFYWYRQILGQKVEFLVSFYNNEISEKSEIFDDQFSVERPDGSNFTLKIRSTKLEDSAMYFCASSVDRQETQYFGPGTRLLVL.

The chain carries TRBV10-3 and TRBJ1-6, with D uncertain. Germline V lookup: CDR1 ENHRY, CDR2 SYGVKD. V was cut by 4 bases and J by 8 bases, with 9 bases left in between. The length of the CDR3 is 13 residues. Here the CDR3 reads CAISADGYSPLHF. CDR3 nucleotides: TGTGCCATCAGTGCGGACGGCTATTCACCCCTCCACTTT.

This rearrangement joins TRBV6-6 to TRBJ2-1; D uncertain. The V gene lost 6 bases and the J gene lost 10 bases, with 16 bases spanning the gap. CDR3 length: 13 residues. Germline V gene data show CDR1 as MNHNY and CDR2 as SVGAGI (reference sequence). The CDR3 loop is CASRQDPRWEQFF. In nucleotides, the CDR3 is TGTGCCAGCAGGCAAGACCCCCGGTGGGAGCAGTTCTTC.

V usage is TRBV6-1 and J usage is TRBJ2-7; TRBD1 aligns across 8 bases. In germline, CDR1 is MNHNS, CDR2 SASEGT. The CDR3 is 12 amino acids. The junction had 6 bases not matched to a gene; V was cut back by 7 bases and J by 7 bases. This CDR3 is CASTWTGKEQYF. The CDR3 region has the DNA TGTGCCAGCACGTGGACAGGGAAGGAGCAGTACTTC.

The V gene is TRBV5-4, the J gene TRBJ2-5; D is perhaps TRBD2 (6 bases). The CDR3 has 15 residues. V was cut by 0 bases and J by 1 base, with 10 bases left in between. Germline loops: CDR1 SGHNT, CDR2 YYREEE (reference sequence). The CDR3 sequence: CASSLEGGGQETQYF. As DNA, the CDR3 is TGTGCCAGCAGCTTGGAGGGAGGCGGCCAAGAGACCCAGTACTTC.